One T cell receptor beta chain is described in this entry. What it binds is unknown. The data belong to a study of shared clonotypes between healthy human individuals. Study overall: Per donor, three plates held CD4 naive cells, three held CD4 memory, two held CD8 naive and one held CD8 memory.

The CDR3 is made up of 16 amino acids. The junction had 5 bases not matched to a gene; V was cut back by 1 base and J by 0 bases. Germline V lookup: CDR1 MDHEN, CDR2 SYDVKM. Findings and caveats of the study: Relative to memory subsets, naive subsets generally showed larger estimated richness. Of the naive CD4 clonotypes, around 4.9% were shared across several donors.

The naive CD8 subset, CD45RO-negative cells positively selected for CCR7, excluded terminally differentiated effector memory CD45RA+ cells. In the original processing: Quality scores were absent from the junction-only immunoSEQ sequences, so filtering differed. Sequencing used immunoSEQ multiplex PCR; TCRdb keeps in-frame clones, though not all of them. That table furnishes V, J and clone size, whereas the DNA furnished D and trimming. This sample has around 2,000,000 clones; over 85% occur once, and the top ten carry more than 0.95%. This chain joins TRBV28 and TRBJ1-2; 7 bases fit TRBD1. Input material: naive CD8+ T cells sorted from blood. The sequence was obtained from a young man in good health. The CDR3 coding sequence is TGTGCCAGCAGTTTATCAGGACAGGTATCTAACTATGGCTACACCTTC. Residues: CASSLSGQVSNYGYTF.